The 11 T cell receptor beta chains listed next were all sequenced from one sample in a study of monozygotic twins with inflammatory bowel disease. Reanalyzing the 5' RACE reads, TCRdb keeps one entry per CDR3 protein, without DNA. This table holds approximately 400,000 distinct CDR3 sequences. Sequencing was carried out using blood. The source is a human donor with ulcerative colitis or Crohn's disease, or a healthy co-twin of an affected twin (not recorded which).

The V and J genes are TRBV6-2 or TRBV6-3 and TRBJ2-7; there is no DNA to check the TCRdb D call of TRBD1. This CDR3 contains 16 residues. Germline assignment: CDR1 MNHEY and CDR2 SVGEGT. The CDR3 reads CASSIKVGQGTYEQYF.

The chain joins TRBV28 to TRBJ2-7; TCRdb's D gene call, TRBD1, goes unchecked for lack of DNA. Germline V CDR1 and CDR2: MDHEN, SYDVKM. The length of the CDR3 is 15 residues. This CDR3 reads CASRGQGTTQSEQYF.

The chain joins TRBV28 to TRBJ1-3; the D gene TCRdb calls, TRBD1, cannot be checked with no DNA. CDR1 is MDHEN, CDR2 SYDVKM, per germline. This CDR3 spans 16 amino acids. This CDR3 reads CASSSLPTGVGNTIYF.

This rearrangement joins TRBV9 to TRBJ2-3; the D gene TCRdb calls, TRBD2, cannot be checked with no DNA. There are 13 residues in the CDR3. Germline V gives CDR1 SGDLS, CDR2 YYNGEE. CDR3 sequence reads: CASSVGPTDTQYF.

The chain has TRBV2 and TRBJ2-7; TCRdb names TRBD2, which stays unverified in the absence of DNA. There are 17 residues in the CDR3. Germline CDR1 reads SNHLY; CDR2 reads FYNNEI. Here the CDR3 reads CASSEWSVLKGPYEQYF.

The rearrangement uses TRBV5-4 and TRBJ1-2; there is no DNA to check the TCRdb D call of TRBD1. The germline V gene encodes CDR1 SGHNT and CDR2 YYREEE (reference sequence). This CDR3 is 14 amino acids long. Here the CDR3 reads CASSFGTGVYGYTF. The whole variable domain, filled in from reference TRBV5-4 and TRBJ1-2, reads ETGVTQSPTHLIKTRGQQVTLRCSSQSGHNTVSWYQQALGQGPQFIFQYYREEENGRGNFPPRFSGLQFPNYSSELNVNALELDDSALYLCASSFGTGVYGYTFGSGTRLTVV.

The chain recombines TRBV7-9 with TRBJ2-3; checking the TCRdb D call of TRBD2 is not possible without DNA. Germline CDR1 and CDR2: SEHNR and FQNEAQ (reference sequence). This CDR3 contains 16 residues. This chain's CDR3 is CASSPPPSGRRDTQYF.

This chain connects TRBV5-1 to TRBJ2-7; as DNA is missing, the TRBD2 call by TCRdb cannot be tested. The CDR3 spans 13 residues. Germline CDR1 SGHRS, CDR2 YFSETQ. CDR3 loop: CASRDYPFEEQYF.

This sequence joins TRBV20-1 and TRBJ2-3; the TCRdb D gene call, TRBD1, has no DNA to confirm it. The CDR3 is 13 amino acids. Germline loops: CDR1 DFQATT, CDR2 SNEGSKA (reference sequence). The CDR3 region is CSAIKGGVDTQYF.

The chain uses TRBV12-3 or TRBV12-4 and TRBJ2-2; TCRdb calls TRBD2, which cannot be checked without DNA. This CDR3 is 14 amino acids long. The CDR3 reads CASSSGTNTGELFF.

CDR3 sequence: CASSYRFIPGRLNTEAFF. The gene calls are TRBV6-5 and TRBJ1-1. The germline V gene encodes CDR1 MNHEY and CDR2 SVGAGI. This CDR3 region has 18 residues.